Presented here are 27 T cell receptor beta chains from one specimen sequenced in a study of radiotherapy plus CTLA-4 blockade in lung cancer. The protocol was immunoSEQ multiplex PCR, while the TCRdb copy is restricted to in-frame clones and leaves out a portion. Altogether about 59,000 clones are present, approximately 76% being singletons, with the ten largest covering approximately 2.9%. The sample consisted of peripheral blood, taken from a patient treated with radiotherapy plus ipilimumab. The receptors originated from a human donor with non-small cell lung cancer who had a complete response to radiotherapy plus ipilimumab.

This clone was observed a few times. The chain recombines TRBV19 with TRBJ1-5, with TRBD1 matching 8 bases. The germline V gene has CDR1 LNHDA and CDR2 SQIVND (reference sequence). J lost 1 base, V lost 5 bases, and 7 bases had no gene match. The CDR3 spans 16 residues. CDR3 protein: CASSFQGAVSNQPQHF. DNA for the CDR3: TGTGCCAGTAGTTTTCAGGGGGCTGTAAGCAATCAGCCCCAGCATTTT.

The CDR3 sequence: CASSLTSGRATYEQYF. The CDR3 DNA sequence: TGCGCCAGCAGCTTGACTAGCGGGAGGGCTACCTACGAGCAGTACTTC. The gene calls are TRBV5-1 and TRBJ2-7; 13 positions match TRBD2. After removal of 1 base from V and 2 bases from J, the junction contained 3 bases not matched to a gene. Germline V gene data show CDR1 as SGHRS and CDR2 as YFSETQ. CDR3 length equals 16 residues.

This chain uses TRBV5-1 with TRBJ2-1; 7 nucleotides line up with TRBD1. The CDR3 contains 14 residues. The V and J ends lost 2 bases and 7 bases, in that order; junction bases with no gene match: 6. CDR1 is SGHRS, CDR2 YFSETQ, per germline. As DNA, the CDR3 is TGCGCCAGCAGCTTAGGACAGGTGGAGAATGAGCAGTTCTTC. Protein product: CASSLGQVENEQFF.

The chain recombines TRBV5-8 with TRBJ1-4, with D unresolved. The germline V gene encodes CDR1 SGHTS and CDR2 YDEGEE. V dropped 0 bases and J dropped 13 bases, with 10 bases sitting between them. This CDR3 is 12 amino acids long. CDR3 amino acids: CASSLVPGVLFF. CDR3 DNA sequence: TGTGCCAGCAGCTTGGTGCCCGGGGTACTGTTTTTT.

A single count supports this clone. CDR3 in amino acids: CASSELEVPDTQYF. The CDR3 coding sequence is TGTGCCAGCAGTGAATTGGAGGTCCCGGATACGCAGTATTTT. The chain couples TRBV2 to TRBJ2-3; D is possibly TRBD2 (5 bases). The CDR3 is 14 residues long. CDR1 SNHLY and CDR2 FYNNEI come from the germline V gene. V gave up 2 bases and J gave up 6 bases, with 12 bases separating them.

The J gene is TRBJ2-1, the V gene TRBV4-2; the match to TRBD2 covers 11 bases. Germline assignment: CDR1 LGHNA and CDR2 YNFKEQ. This CDR3 has 16 amino acids. J lost 2 bases, V lost 0 bases, and 0 bases had no gene match. The CDR3 is CASSQDSGRAYNEQFF. The DNA for the CDR3 is TGTGCCAGCAGCCAAGATAGCGGGAGGGCCTACAATGAGCAGTTCTTC.

The count of this clone is one. The rearrangement links TRBV9 to TRBJ1-4; possibly TRBD1 for D (5 bases). Between the trimmed V and J ends, which lost 7 bases and 8 bases, there was a span of 18 bases. Germline-derived CDR1 and CDR2 are SGDLS and YYNGEE. CDR3 length equals 14 residues. CDR3 sequence: CASANGGRDEKLFF. CDR3 in DNA: TGTGCCAGCGCTAACGGGGGGAGGGACGAAAAACTGTTTTTT.

CDR3: CASRKGLAERVAYEQYF. Here the CDR3 DNA reads TGTGCAAGTCGCAAAGGACTAGCGGAAAGGGTGGCCTACGAGCAGTACTTC. This chain links TRBV12-2 with TRBJ2-7; the D segment call TRBD2 is taken from the table without a DNA check. TRBV12-2 is a listed pseudogene. The CDR3 totals 17 residues.

This chain uses TRBV20-1 with TRBJ2-7, with D tentatively TRBD2 (5 bases). The V gene lost 6 bases and the J gene lost 4 bases, with 10 bases spanning the gap. Germline CDR1 reads DFQATT; CDR2 reads SNEGSKA (reference sequence). The CDR3 loop spans 11 amino acids. The CDR3 spells CSARREYEQYF. The CDR3 coding sequence is TGCAGTGCGAGACGGGAATACGAGCAGTACTTC.

V and J are TRBV5-1 and TRBJ1-2; D gene unclear. The germline gives CDR1 SGHRS, CDR2 YFSETQ. The CDR3 totals 12 residues. The V and J ends lost 5 bases and 2 bases respectively, with 7 bases between them. In nucleotides, the CDR3 is TGCGCCAGCAGAGAGGGCAACTATGGCTACACCTTC. As protein: CASREGNYGYTF.

The chain recombines TRBV5-1 with TRBJ2-2, with D possibly TRBD1 on 5 matching bases. CDR1 and CDR2 from the germline V gene are SGHRS and YFSETQ. Deletions cut 5 bases from V and 2 bases from J, with 13 bases between. This CDR3 is built from 15 residues. The CDR3 loop reads CASSFSGPNTGELFF. CDR3 nucleotides: TGCGCCAGCAGTTTTTCAGGGCCCAACACCGGGGAGCTGTTTTTT.

J is TRBJ2-7 and V is TRBV29-1; tentative D call: TRBD2 (5 bases). V lost 7 bases to trimming and J lost 5 bases, with 15 bases between them. The CDR3 sequence is 12 residues long. Looked up from germline, CDR1 is SQVTM and CDR2 is ANQGSEA. Here the CDR3 reads CSAGRGRDEQYF. DNA for the CDR3: TGCAGCGCCGGCCGGGGTAGGGACGAGCAGTACTTC.

CDR3 nucleotide sequence: TGTGCCAGCAGTCCCTGGCGGCAGGGAGGCTACGAGCAGTACTTC. Protein: CASSPWRQGGYEQYF. V is TRBV6-6 and J is TRBJ2-7; D is perhaps TRBD2 (6 bases). CDR3 length equals 15 residues. Germline CDR1 and CDR2: MNHNY and SVGAGI (reference sequence). The V and J ends lost 5 bases and 3 bases respectively, with 17 bases between them.

The chain is built from TRBV10-3 and TRBJ2-3; 7 bases are shared with TRBD2. CDR1 is ENHRY and CDR2 is SYGVKD in the germline V gene. This CDR3 is 20 amino acids long. V gave up 4 bases and J gave up 0 bases; unmatched junction bases: 19. CDR3 nucleotides: TGTGCCATCAGTGGGGTTGTGGGTAGCGGGTACCTTCCGAGCACAGATACGCAGTATTTT. This codes for CAISGVVGSGYLPSTDTQYF.

V usage is TRBV11-2 and J usage is TRBJ2-2; tentatively, D is TRBD1 (6 bases). CDR1 is SGHAT and CDR2 is FQNNGV in the germline V gene. V shed 5 bases and J shed 0 bases, with 10 bases lying between them. The CDR3 totals 15 residues. This chain's CDR3 is CASSPRGTNTGELFF. CDR3 coding DNA: TGTGCCAGCAGCCCCAGGGGCACGAACACCGGGGAGCTGTTTTTT.

This rearrangement joins TRBV11-2 to TRBJ1-2, with a possible D match to TRBD1 (6 bases). Germline CDR1 and CDR2: SGHAT and FQNNGV. The length of the CDR3 is 11 residues. Between the trimmed V and J ends, which lost 5 bases and 5 bases, there was a span of 6 bases. The CDR3 nucleotides read TGTGCCAGCAGCCAGGGGTATGGCTACACCTTC. Translated: CASSQGYGYTF.

The chain couples TRBV11-2 to TRBJ1-6; D uncertain. Looked up from germline, CDR1 is SGHAT and CDR2 is FQNNGV. CDR3 length: 15 amino acids. V dropped 3 bases and J dropped 9 bases, with 15 bases sitting between them. The CDR3: CASSLEGWGFSPLHF. The CDR3 bases are TGTGCCAGCAGCTTGGAGGGTTGGGGTTTTTCACCCCTCCACTTT. The full variable domain, rest sourced from reference TRBV11-2 and TRBJ1-6, is EAGVAQSPRYKIIEKRQSVAFWCNPISGHATLYWYQQILGQGPKLLIQFQNNGVVDDSQLPKDRFSAERLKGVDSTLKIQPAKLEDSAVYLCASSLEGWGFSPLHFGNGTRLTVT.

The V call is TRBV6-5, the J call TRBJ2-7; no clear D gene. Germline V gives CDR1 MNHEY, CDR2 SVGAGI. The length of the CDR3 is 14 residues. V lost 6 bases and J 0 bases, leaving 12 bases between the germline ends. The chain's CDR3 is CASSRGDVSYEQYF. The CDR3 DNA is TGTGCCAGCAGCCGCGGTGACGTCTCCTACGAGCAGTACTTC.

J is TRBJ2-6 and V is TRBV6-5; D gene unclear. In germline, CDR1 is MNHEY, CDR2 SVGAGI. The CDR3 runs to 16 residues. V was shortened by 0 bases and J by 4 bases, with 10 bases between the two germline ends. The CDR3 reads CASSYSNQRGANVLTF. CDR3 nucleotides: TGTGCCAGCAGTTACTCGAACCAGAGGGGGGCCAACGTCCTGACTTTC.

Only a few counts were recorded for this clone. The rearrangement links TRBV18 to TRBJ2-6; D is possibly TRBD1 (5 bases). CDR3 length: 17 amino acids. CDR1 and CDR2 (germline): KGHSH, LQKENI. V lost 3 bases and J 3 bases, leaving 15 bases between the germline ends. The CDR3 DNA reads TGTGCCAGCTCACCCAGGGATGGTTTCTTTGGGGCCAACGTCCTGACTTTC. Protein: CASSPRDGFFGANVLTF.

The chain couples TRBV18 to TRBJ2-5; 8 bases agree with TRBD1. The J call may be faulty, since TRBJ2-7 better matches the DNA end. Germline-derived CDR1 and CDR2 are KGHSH and LQKENI. The CDR3 contains 15 residues. The CDR3 is CASSPLGQGSHEQYF. CDR3 sequence (DNA): TGTGCCAGCTCACCGCTCGGACAGGGAAGCCACGAGCAGTACTTC.

This rearrangement joins TRBV10-3 to TRBJ1-2; 7 nucleotides agree with TRBD1. The CDR3 contains 13 residues. V gave up 7 bases and J gave up 6 bases; unmatched junction bases: 8. Germline CDR1 and CDR2: ENHRY and SYGVKD. CDR3 coding DNA: TGTGCCATCAAGCCCAGGGGGGCCCATGGCTACACCTTC. Its translation: CAIKPRGAHGYTF.

The chain joins TRBV10-2 to TRBJ2-5; 11 nucleotides agree with TRBD1. Germline V gives CDR1 WSHSY, CDR2 SAAADI. The ends lost 8 bases at V and 2 bases at J; junction bases unmatched: 7. The CDR3 length is 15 residues. The DNA for the CDR3 is TGCGCCAGCCGGGACAGGGGGGTTCAACAAGAGACCCAGTACTTC. Residues: CASRDRGVQQETQYF.

This chain links TRBV30 with TRBJ1-5, with TRBD1 matching over 10 bases. Trimming took 0 bases from V and 7 from J; bases not matched to a gene: 9. This CDR3 has 16 residues. Per germline, CDR1 GTSNPN and CDR2 SVGIG (reference sequence). DNA for the CDR3: TGTGCCTGGAGTGTACAGGGACAGGGGTACGGGCAGCCCCAGCATTTT. Its translation is CAWSVQGQGYGQPQHF.

The chain uses TRBV30 and TRBJ2-7; 7 positions match TRBD1. Germline-derived CDR1 and CDR2 are GTSNPN and SVGIG (reference sequence). V shed 2 bases, J shed 6 bases, and the junction held 10 bases outside the gene matches. CDR3 length: 14 residues. The CDR3 loop reads CAWSLTGVVFEQYF. Here the CDR3 DNA reads TGTGCCTGGAGTCTTACAGGGGTAGTCTTCGAGCAGTACTTC.

This chain connects TRBV7-2 to TRBJ1-5; D unclear. The V end was cut by 2 bases, the J end by 5 bases, with 10 bases between. Germline V CDR1 and CDR2: SGHTA, FQGNSA. This CDR3 has 14 residues. The chain's CDR3 is CASSLRGRDQPQHF. DNA for the CDR3: TGTGCCAGCAGCTTAAGAGGGAGAGATCAGCCCCAGCATTTT. Together with reference TRBV7-2 and TRBJ1-5, the CDR3 gives the full variable domain: GAGVSQSPSNKVTEKGKDVELRCDPISGHTALYWYRQSLGQGLEFLIYFQGNSAPDKSGLPSDRFSAERTGGSVSTLTIQRTQQEDSAVYLCASSLRGRDQPQHFGDGTRLSIL.

There are a few counts of this clone. This chain joins TRBV7-8 and TRBJ2-3; D may be TRBD2 (5 bases). CDR1 is SGHVS and CDR2 is FQNEAQ in the germline V gene. Trimming removed 5 bases from V and 5 bases from J, with 14 bases in between. This CDR3 comprises 14 residues. CDR3 amino acids: CASSKGGTVDTQYF. The CDR3 DNA sequence: TGTGCCAGCAGCAAAGGAGGAACAGTAGATACGCAGTATTTT.